This T cell receptor beta chain stems from a study of shared clonotypes between healthy human individuals. Assay execution proceeded at the deep level. Every unsorted PBMC PCR replicate was loaded with about 290 ng DNA, roughly 30,000 T cell genomes. The repertoire was sequenced with immunoSEQ multiplex PCR; TCRdb's copy has only in-frame clones and lacks some. The sample includes about 510,000 clones, 79% of them seen just once. Trimming cost V 1 base and J 0 bases, with 8 bases left between them. The CDR3 has 15 amino acids. CDR1 and CDR2 from the germline V gene are SGHNT and YENEEA. This receptor was taken from a woman between 40 and 50 years old in good health. Some clones in this sample may be carry-over from other donors' samples. The J gene is TRBJ2-3, the V gene TRBV11-3, with D hard to call. The sequencing input was PBMCs. Written as DNA, the CDR3 is TGTGCCAGCAGCTTAGTTCTCCCGAGCACAGATACGCAGTATTTT. This encodes CASSLVLPSTDTQYF.